This record concerns one T cell receptor beta chain sequence. Each CDR3 protein gets one entry after TCRdb re-called the RT-PCR reads with MiXCR. The table includes about 90,000 distinct CDR3 sequences, approximately 49% detected once. CDR3 length equals 12 residues. The germline V and J ends were trimmed by 7 bases and 6 bases, with 15 bases remaining between them. Germline V gene data show CDR1 as SQVTM and CDR2 as ANQGSEA. This record comes from a study of patients and donors after allogeneic stem cell transplantation. The chain combines TRBV29-1 with TRBJ1-2, with a weak D call TRBD1 (5 bases). Sequencing was performed on blood, either unsorted or a sorted T cell fraction (not recorded which). The clonotype originates from a human donor who was either an allogeneic HSCT recipient or a stem cell or donor lymphocyte infusion donor (not recorded which). It is not recorded whose cells these are; they may come from a transplant donor. The CDR3 loop is CSAAPDRNGYTF. In nucleotides, the CDR3 is TGCAGCGCCGCCCCTGACAGAAATGGCTACACCTTC.